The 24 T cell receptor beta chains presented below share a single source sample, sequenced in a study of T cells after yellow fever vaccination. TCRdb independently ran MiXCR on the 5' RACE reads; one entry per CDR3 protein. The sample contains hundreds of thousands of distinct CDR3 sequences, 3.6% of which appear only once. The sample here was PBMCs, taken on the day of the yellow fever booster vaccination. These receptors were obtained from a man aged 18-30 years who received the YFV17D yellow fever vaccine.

This CDR3 reads CASRETSTDTQYF. CDR3 bases: TGTGCCAGCAGGGAGACTAGCACAGATACGCAGTATTTT. The chain has TRBV7-9 and TRBJ2-3, with unresolved D. V was pared by 6 bases and J by 0 bases, with 7 bases between. The CDR3 is 13 residues long. Germline V CDR1 and CDR2: SEHNR, FQNEAQ (reference sequence).

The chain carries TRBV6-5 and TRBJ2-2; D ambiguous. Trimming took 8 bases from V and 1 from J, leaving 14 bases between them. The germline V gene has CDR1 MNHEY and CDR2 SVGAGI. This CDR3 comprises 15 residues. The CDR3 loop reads CASRRNAWNTGELFF. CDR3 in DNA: TGTGCCAGCCGAAGGAATGCGTGGAACACCGGGGAGCTGTTTTTT.

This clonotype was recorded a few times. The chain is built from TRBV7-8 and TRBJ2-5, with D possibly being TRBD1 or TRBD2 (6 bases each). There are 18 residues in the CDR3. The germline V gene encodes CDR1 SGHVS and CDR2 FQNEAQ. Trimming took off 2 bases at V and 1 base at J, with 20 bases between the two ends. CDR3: CASSLKVAGHSGQETQYF. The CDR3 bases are TGTGCCAGCAGCTTAAAGGTTGCGGGACACTCCGGCCAAGAGACCCAGTACTTC. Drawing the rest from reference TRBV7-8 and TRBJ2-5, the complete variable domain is GAGVSQSPRYKVAKRGQDVALRCDPISGHVSLFWYQQALGQGPEFLTYFQNEAQLDKSGLPSDRFFAERPEGSVSTLKIQRTQQEDSAVYLCASSLKVAGHSGQETQYFGPGTRLLVL.

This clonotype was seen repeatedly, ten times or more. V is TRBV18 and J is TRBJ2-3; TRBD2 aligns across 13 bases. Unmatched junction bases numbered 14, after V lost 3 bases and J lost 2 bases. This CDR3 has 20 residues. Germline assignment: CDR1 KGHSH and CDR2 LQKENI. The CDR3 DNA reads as TGTGCCAGCTCACCCGGACTAGGACTAGCGGGGGCCAAATTCACAGATACGCAGTATTTT. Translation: CASSPGLGLAGAKFTDTQYF.

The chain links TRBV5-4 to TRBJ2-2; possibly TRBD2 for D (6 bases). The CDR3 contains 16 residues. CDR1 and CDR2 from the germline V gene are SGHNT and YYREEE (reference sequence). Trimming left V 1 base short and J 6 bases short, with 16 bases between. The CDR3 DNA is TGTGCCAGCAGCTTGTCGCGGGGATCGGAACCCGGGGAGCTGTTTTTT. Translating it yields CASSLSRGSEPGELFF.

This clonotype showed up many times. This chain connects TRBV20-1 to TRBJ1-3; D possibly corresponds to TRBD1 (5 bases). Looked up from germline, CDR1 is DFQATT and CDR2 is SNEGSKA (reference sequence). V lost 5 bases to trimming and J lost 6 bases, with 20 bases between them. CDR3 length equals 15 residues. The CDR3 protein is CSAGGDGVPLNTIYF. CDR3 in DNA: TGCAGTGCTGGGGGGGACGGAGTGCCCCTAAACACCATATATTTT.

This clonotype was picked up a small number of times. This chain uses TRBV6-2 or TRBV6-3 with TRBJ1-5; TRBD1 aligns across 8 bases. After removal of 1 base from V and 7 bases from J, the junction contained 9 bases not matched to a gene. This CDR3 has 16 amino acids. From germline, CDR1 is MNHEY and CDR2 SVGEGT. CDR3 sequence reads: CASSYLNRGLGQPQHF. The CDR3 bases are TGTGCCAGCAGTTACTTGAACAGGGGGTTGGGGCAGCCCCAGCATTTT.

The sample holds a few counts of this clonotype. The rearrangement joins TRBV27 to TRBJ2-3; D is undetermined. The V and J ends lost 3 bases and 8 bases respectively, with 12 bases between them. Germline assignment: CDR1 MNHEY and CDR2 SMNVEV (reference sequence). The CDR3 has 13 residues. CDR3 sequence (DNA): TGTGCCAGCAGTTTGGGTGTGCTAAGTACGCAGTATTTT. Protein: CASSLGVLSTQYF.

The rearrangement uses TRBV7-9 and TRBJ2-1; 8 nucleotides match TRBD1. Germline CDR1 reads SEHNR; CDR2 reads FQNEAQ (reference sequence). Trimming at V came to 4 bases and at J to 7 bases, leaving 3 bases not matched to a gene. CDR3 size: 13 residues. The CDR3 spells CASSSWTGNEQFF. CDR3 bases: TGTGCCAGCAGCTCCTGGACAGGGAATGAGCAGTTCTTC.

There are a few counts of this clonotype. As DNA, the CDR3 is TGTGCCAGCAGCTTGACGGGACGCCTGGGCAATCAGCCCCAGCATTTT. Its protein product is CASSLTGRLGNQPQHF. The chain couples TRBV7-2 to TRBJ1-5; D may be TRBD1 (5 bases). Germline CDR1 SGHTA, CDR2 FQGNSA. V shed 3 bases and J shed 2 bases, with 14 bases lying between them. The CDR3 is 16 residues long.

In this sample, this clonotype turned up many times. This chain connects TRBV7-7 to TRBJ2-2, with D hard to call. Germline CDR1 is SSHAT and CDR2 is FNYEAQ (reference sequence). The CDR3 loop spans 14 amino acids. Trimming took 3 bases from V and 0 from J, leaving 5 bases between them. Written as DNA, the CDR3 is TGTGCCAGCAGCTTTACTACGAACACCGGGGAGCTGTTTTTT. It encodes CASSFTTNTGELFF.

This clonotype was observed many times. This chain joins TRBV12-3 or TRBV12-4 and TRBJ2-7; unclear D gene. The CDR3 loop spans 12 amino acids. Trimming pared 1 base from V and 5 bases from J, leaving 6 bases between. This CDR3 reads CASSLGLNEQYF. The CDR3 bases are TGTGCCAGCAGTTTAGGGCTAAACGAGCAGTACTTC.

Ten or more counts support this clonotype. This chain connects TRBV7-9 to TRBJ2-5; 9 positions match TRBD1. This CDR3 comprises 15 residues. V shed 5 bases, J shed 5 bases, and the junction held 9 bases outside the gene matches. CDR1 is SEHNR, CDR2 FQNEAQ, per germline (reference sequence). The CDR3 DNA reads TGTGCCAGCAGCCACCTGGGACAGGGAGGTGAGACCCAGTACTTC. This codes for CASSHLGQGGETQYF.

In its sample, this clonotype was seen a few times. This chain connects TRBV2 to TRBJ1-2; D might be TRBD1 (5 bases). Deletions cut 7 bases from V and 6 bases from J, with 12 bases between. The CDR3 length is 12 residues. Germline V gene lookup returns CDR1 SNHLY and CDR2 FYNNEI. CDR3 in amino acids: CASIRDLDGYTF. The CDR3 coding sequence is TGTGCCAGCATAAGGGACCTGGATGGCTACACCTTC.

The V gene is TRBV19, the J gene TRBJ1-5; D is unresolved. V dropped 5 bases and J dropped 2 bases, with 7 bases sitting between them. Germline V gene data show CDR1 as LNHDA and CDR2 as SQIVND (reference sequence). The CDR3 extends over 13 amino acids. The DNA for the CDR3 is TGTGCCAGTAGTTCCTATGGCAATCAGCCCCAGCATTTT. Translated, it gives CASSSYGNQPQHF.

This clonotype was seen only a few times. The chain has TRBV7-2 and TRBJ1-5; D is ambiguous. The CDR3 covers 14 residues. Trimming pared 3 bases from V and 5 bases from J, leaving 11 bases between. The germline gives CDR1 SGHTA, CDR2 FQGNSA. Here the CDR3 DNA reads TGTGCCAGCAGCTTTTGGGGTATGGATCAGCCCCAGCATTTT. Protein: CASSFWGMDQPQHF.

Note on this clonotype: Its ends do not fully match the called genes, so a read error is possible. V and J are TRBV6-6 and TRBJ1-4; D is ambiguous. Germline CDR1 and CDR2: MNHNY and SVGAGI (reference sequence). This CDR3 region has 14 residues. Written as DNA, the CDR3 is TGTGCCAGCAGGGCGATTCCAACTAATGGAAAACTGTTTTTT. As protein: CASRAIPTNGKLFF.

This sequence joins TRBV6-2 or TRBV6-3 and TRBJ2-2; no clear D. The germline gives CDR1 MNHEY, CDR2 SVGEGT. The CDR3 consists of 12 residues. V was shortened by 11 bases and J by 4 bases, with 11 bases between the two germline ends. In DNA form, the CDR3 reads TGTGCCCACCAGAGAGGCACCGGGGAGCTGTTTTTT. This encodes CAHQRGTGELFF.

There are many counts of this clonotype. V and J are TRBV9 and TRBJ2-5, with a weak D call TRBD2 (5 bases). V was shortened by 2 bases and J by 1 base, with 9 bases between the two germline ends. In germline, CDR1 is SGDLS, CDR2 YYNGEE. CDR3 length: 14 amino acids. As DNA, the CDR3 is TGTGCCAGCAGCGTGGGTGGGAGCCAAGAGACCCAGTACTTC. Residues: CASSVGGSQETQYF.

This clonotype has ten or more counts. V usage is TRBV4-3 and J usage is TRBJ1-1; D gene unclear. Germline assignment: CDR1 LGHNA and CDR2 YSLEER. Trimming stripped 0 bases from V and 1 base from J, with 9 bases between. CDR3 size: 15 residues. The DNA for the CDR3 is TGCGCCAGCAGCCAAGAGAGGCAAGCGAACACTGAAGCTTTCTTT. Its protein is CASSQERQANTEAFF.

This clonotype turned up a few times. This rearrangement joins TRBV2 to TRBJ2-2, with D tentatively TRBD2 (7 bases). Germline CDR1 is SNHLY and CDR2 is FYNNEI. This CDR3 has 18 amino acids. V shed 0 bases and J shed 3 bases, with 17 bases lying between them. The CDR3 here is CASSEARGRGTHTGELFF. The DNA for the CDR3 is TGTGCCAGCAGTGAAGCTCGGGGGCGGGGGACCCACACCGGGGAGCTGTTTTTT. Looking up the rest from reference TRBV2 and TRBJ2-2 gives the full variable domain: EPEVTQTPSHQVTQMGQEVILRCVPISNHLYFYWYRQILGQKVEFLVSFYNNEISEKSEIFDDQFSVERPDGSNFTLKIRSTKLEDSAMYFCASSEARGRGTHTGELFFGEGSRLTVL.

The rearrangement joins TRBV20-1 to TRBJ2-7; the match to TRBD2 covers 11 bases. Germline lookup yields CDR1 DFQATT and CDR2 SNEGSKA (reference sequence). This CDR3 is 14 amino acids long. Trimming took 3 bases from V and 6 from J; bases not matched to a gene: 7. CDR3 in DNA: TGCAGTGCTAGCCGTAGCGGGGGGGCCGGCGAGCAGTACGTC. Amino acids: CSASRSGGAGEQYV.

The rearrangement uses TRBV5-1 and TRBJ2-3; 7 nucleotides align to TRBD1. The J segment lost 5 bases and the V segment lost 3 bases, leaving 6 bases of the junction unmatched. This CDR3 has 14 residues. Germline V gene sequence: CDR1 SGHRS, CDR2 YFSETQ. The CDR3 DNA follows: TGCGCCAGCAGCTACATTGACAGGGAAGATACGCAGTATTTT. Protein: CASSYIDREDTQYF.

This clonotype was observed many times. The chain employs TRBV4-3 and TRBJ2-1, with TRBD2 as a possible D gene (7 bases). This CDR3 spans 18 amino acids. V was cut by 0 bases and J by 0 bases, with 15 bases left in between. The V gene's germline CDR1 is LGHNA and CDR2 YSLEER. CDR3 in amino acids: CASSQDYAGAPSYNEQFF. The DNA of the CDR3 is TGCGCCAGCAGCCAAGATTACGCGGGGGCCCCCTCCTACAATGAGCAGTTCTTC.